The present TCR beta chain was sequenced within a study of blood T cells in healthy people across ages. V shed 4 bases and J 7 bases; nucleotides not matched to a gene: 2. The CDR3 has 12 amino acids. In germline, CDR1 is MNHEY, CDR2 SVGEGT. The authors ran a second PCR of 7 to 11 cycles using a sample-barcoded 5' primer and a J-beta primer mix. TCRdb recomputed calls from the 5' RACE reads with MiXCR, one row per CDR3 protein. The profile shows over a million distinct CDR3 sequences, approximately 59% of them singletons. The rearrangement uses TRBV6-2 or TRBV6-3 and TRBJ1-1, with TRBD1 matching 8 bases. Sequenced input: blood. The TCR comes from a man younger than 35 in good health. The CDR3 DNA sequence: TGTGCCAGCAGTTGGACAGGGATTGAAGCTTTCTTT. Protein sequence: CASSWTGIEAFF.